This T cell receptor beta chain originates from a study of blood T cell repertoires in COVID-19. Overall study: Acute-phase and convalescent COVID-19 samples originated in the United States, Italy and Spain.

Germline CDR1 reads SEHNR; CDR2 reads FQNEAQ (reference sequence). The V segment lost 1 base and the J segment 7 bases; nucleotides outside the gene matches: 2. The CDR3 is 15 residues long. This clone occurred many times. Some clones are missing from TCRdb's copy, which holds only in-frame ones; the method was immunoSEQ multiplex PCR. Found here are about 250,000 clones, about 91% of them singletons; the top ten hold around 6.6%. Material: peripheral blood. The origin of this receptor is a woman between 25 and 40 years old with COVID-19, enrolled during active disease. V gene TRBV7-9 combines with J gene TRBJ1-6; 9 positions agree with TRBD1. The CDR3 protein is CASSLGTGENSPLHF. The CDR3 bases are TGTGCCAGCAGCTTAGGGACAGGGGAAAATTCACCCCTCCACTTT.